Listed here are 31 T cell receptor beta chains from one sample, sequenced in a study of beta chain features in type 1 diabetes. Study results and caveats: Type 1 diabetes patients had TCRB CDR3s that were shorter (moderately but significantly so) in all four CD4+ subsets.

No antigen has been identified for these receptors. Expressed TCRB transcripts were sequenced because the isolated RNA had all been reverse transcribed beforehand. Assay: immunoSEQ multiplex PCR; the TCRdb copy retains only in-frame clones and omits some. In the table there are 640,000 or so clones, roughly 12% of which are singletons. Sequencing was done on a sample of naive CD4+ T cells from blood. The receptors were gathered from a young man with type 1 diabetes.

The chain has TRBV19 and TRBJ1-1; D possibly corresponds to TRBD1 (5 bases). The CDR3 length is 14 residues. V was trimmed by 6 bases and J by 0 bases, leaving 11 bases between them. Germline V gives CDR1 LNHDA, CDR2 SQIVND (reference sequence). CDR3 nucleotide sequence: TGTGCCAGTAGCCAGACAGTCATGAACACTGAAGCTTTCTTT. It is translated as CASSQTVMNTEAFF.

This chain joins TRBV6-5 and TRBJ1-2; a possible D gene is TRBD1 (5 bases). Trimming shortened V by 6 bases and J by 4 bases, and 18 bases separated the two germline ends. CDR1 is MNHEY and CDR2 is SVGAGI in the germline V gene. The CDR3 has 15 residues. The CDR3 sequence is CASSPPGGLSYGYTF. The CDR3 coding sequence is TGTGCCAGCAGCCCGCCGGGGGGACTATCCTATGGCTACACCTTC.

The chain carries TRBV19 and TRBJ2-5; no reliable D call. Germline lookup yields CDR1 LNHDA and CDR2 SQIVND (reference sequence). The ends were cut back, 8 bases at V and 5 bases at J, with 18 bases in the middle. This CDR3 is 14 amino acids long. The CDR3 nucleotides are TGTGCCAGTGGAATGACCGCGGCTGGGGAGACCCAGTACTTC. Translating it yields CASGMTAAGETQYF.

This clone was recorded a few times. The chain combines TRBV2 with TRBJ2-7, with 7 bases lining up with TRBD2. Per germline, CDR1 SNHLY and CDR2 FYNNEI. CDR3 length equals 16 residues. V lost 7 bases to trimming and J lost 6 bases; unmatched junction nucleotides: 18. The CDR3 loop reads CASTSKGGLVNLEQYF. CDR3 DNA sequence: TGTGCCAGCACTTCAAAGGGAGGACTAGTGAATCTCGAGCAGTACTTC.

This clone was counted ten times or more. The rearrangement joins TRBV10-3 to TRBJ2-3; TRBD2 is a possible D gene (5 bases). The V gene's germline CDR1 is ENHRY and CDR2 SYGVKD. The V and J ends lost 7 bases and 8 bases respectively, with 10 bases between them. The CDR3 runs 11 residues. As DNA, the CDR3 is TGTGCCATCACGAGGGCCGGTACGCAGTATTTT. Residues: CAITRAGTQYF.

This sequence joins TRBV4-1 and TRBJ2-1; D may be TRBD1 or TRBD2 (5 bases each). Trimming pared 4 bases from V and 7 bases from J, leaving 17 bases between. Looked up from germline, CDR1 is MGHRA and CDR2 is YSYEKL. The CDR3 spans 15 residues. CDR3 DNA sequence: TGCGCCAGCAGCCGAGGACCAGGGACGGGTAATGAGCAGTTCTTC. Its protein is CASSRGPGTGNEQFF.

This rearrangement joins TRBV19 to TRBJ2-1, with 7 positions matching TRBD1. The V gene end was trimmed by 5 bases and the J gene end by 0 bases; junction bases not matched to a gene: 7. Germline CDR1 is LNHDA and CDR2 is SQIVND (reference sequence). There are 16 residues in the CDR3. The chain's CDR3 is CASSVLQGSSYNEQFF. DNA for the CDR3: TGTGCCAGTAGTGTCCTACAGGGGAGCTCCTACAATGAGCAGTTCTTC.

This clone was observed a handful of times. J is TRBJ2-5 and V is TRBV29-1; maybe TRBD1 (6 bases). The length of the CDR3 is 14 residues. The germline V gene encodes CDR1 SQVTM and CDR2 ANQGSEA. Trimming removed 3 bases from V and 4 bases from J, with 15 bases in between. This chain's CDR3 is CSVEERGLGETQYF. CDR3 DNA sequence: TGCAGCGTTGAGGAAAGGGGGTTGGGAGAGACCCAGTACTTC.

Turning to this clone: Other DNA sequences in the same sample also yield this CDR3. The chain links TRBV15 to TRBJ1-5, with TRBD1 matching 9 bases. This CDR3 has 14 amino acids. The V and J ends lost 3 bases and 6 bases, in that order; junction bases with no gene match: 3. Germline V gene data show CDR1 as LNHNV and CDR2 as YYDKDF (reference sequence). As DNA, the CDR3 is TGTGCCACCAGCAGGGACAGGGGAGGTCAGCCCCAGCATTTT. Translated, it gives CATSRDRGGQPQHF.

The table lists this clone with a few counts. The V call is TRBV4-1, the J call TRBJ1-5; TRBD1 might be the D (6 bases). The CDR3 is made up of 13 amino acids. Germline loops: CDR1 MGHRA, CDR2 YSYEKL. V was clipped by 8 bases and J by 6 bases, with 14 bases between them. The CDR3 sequence is CASSGGQSQPQHF. In DNA, the CDR3 is TGCGCCAGCTCCGGGGGGCAAAGTCAGCCCCAGCATTTT.

This clone has more than one count but fewer than ten. The chain couples TRBV5-1 to TRBJ1-1, with D possibly being TRBD1 (5 bases). The ends were cut back, 0 bases at V and 5 bases at J, with 5 bases in the middle. In germline, CDR1 is SGHRS, CDR2 YFSETQ. This CDR3 has 12 residues. The CDR3 nucleotides read TGCGCCAGCAGCTTGGGACAGACTGAAGCTTTCTTT. It codes for CASSLGQTEAFF.

This clone was counted only a few times. V and J are TRBV10-3 and TRBJ2-5; no reliable D call. Germline loops: CDR1 ENHRY, CDR2 SYGVKD. Trimming took 8 bases from V and 2 from J, leaving 6 bases between them. The CDR3 has 11 residues. CDR3: CAIQNQETQYF. The CDR3 nucleotides are TGTGCCATCCAGAATCAAGAGACCCAGTACTTC.

This clone has a handful of counts. The CDR3 loop is CASSQLAGGVEFF. Here the CDR3 DNA reads TGCGCCAGCAGCCAATTAGCGGGGGGCGTCGAGTTCTTC. The V call is TRBV4-1, the J call TRBJ2-1, with 10 positions matching TRBD2. Germline V lookup: CDR1 MGHRA, CDR2 YSYEKL. V lost 2 bases and J lost 14; bases outside the gene matches: 6. CDR3 size: 13 residues.

This clone was observed a few times. The V gene is TRBV20-1, the J gene TRBJ1-4; D is possibly TRBD1 (6 bases). This CDR3 has 11 residues. Germline CDR1 and CDR2: DFQATT and SNEGSKA (reference sequence). Trimming took 6 bases from V and 8 from J, leaving 10 bases between them. In nucleotides, the CDR3 is TGCAGTGCAGCCGACAGGGAAAAACTGTTTTTT. Its translation is CSAADREKLFF.

This clone was seen more than once but under ten times. V and J are TRBV6-1 and TRBJ2-5, with unresolved D. Germline V CDR1 and CDR2: MNHNS, SASEGT. The V and J ends lost 2 bases and 0 bases respectively, with 7 bases between them. This CDR3 is 14 amino acids long. The CDR3 protein is CASSEQPYQETQYF. CDR3 in DNA: TGTGCCAGCAGTGAACAGCCGTACCAAGAGACCCAGTACTTC.

The genes are TRBV2 and TRBJ2-7; D gene ambiguous. This CDR3 has 11 residues. V gave up 8 bases and J gave up 6 bases, with 11 bases separating them. Germline values: CDR1 SNHLY, CDR2 FYNNEI. The CDR3 bases are TGTGCCAGCCGGATTCTAGGCGAGCAGTACTTC. Its translation: CASRILGEQYF.

This chain joins TRBV18 and TRBJ1-4; D gene uncertain. The CDR3 runs 13 residues. CDR1 is KGHSH and CDR2 is LQKENI in the germline V gene. The V end lost 3 bases, the J end lost 8 bases, and 10 bases lay between the germline ends. In DNA form, the CDR3 reads TGTGCCAGCTCACCTGGTGCGGGAGAAAAACTGTTTTTT. As protein: CASSPGAGEKLFF.

The chain employs TRBV2 and TRBJ2-7; 12 bases match TRBD1. J lost 5 bases, V lost 7 bases, and 9 bases had no gene match. The germline V gene has CDR1 SNHLY and CDR2 FYNNEI. CDR3 length: 15 residues. The CDR3 bases are TGTGCCAGCACCCTCGAGGGGACAGGGGGCGACGAGCAGTACTTC. Translating it yields CASTLEGTGGDEQYF.

This chain connects TRBV20-1 to TRBJ2-7, with D uncertain. Germline V gives CDR1 DFQATT, CDR2 SNEGSKA (reference sequence). CDR3 length: 11 amino acids. The germline V and J ends were trimmed by 3 bases and 4 bases, with 7 bases remaining between them. CDR3: CSASQFYEQYF. In DNA, the CDR3 is TGCAGTGCTAGTCAGTTTTACGAGCAGTACTTC.

The table lists this clone with a few counts. CDR3 DNA sequence: TGTGCTAGTGGTACCTCATATGATCGTGCGTCTGTGAAGTTCTTC. Protein: CASGTSYDRASVKFF. The chain links TRBV12-5 to TRBJ2-1; D gene ambiguous. Germline V gene data show CDR1 as LGHNT and CDR2 as FRNRAP. With 5 bases removed from V and 14 bases from J, the gap between germline ends came to 25 bases. This CDR3 comprises 15 residues.

The chain joins TRBV6-1 to TRBJ2-7; 8 bases are a match to TRBD1. V lost 6 bases and J lost 5; bases outside the gene matches: 6. Per the germline V gene, CDR1 is MNHNS and CDR2 is SASEGT. The CDR3 covers 13 residues. CDR3 DNA: TGTGCCAGCAGGGCCGACAGGGGCCACGAGCAGTACTTC. Protein product: CASRADRGHEQYF.

This clone was found a few times. The chain recombines TRBV7-8 with TRBJ2-7; D possibly corresponds to TRBD1 (6 bases). This CDR3 contains 14 residues. Germline assignment: CDR1 SGHVS and CDR2 FQNEAQ. Trimming took 2 bases from V and 1 from J, leaving 9 bases between them. CDR3 sequence reads: CASSLPGASYEQYF. As DNA, the CDR3 is TGTGCCAGCAGCTTACCAGGGGCTTCCTACGAGCAGTACTTC.

This clone was counted a few times. The CDR3 here is CASSYNRGSGYTF. For the CDR3, the DNA is TGTGCCAGCAGTTACAACAGGGGCAGTGGCTACACCTTC. The V call is TRBV6-5, the J call TRBJ1-2; 7 positions agree with TRBD1. This CDR3 comprises 13 residues. Trimming at V came to 2 bases and at J to 7 bases, leaving 4 bases not matched to a gene. Per germline, CDR1 MNHEY and CDR2 SVGAGI.

The chain employs TRBV28 and TRBJ2-7, with D perhaps TRBD1 or TRBD2 (5 bases each). V was pared by 5 bases and J by 6 bases, with 14 bases between. Germline V gene lookup returns CDR1 MDHEN and CDR2 SYDVKM. There are 13 residues in the CDR3. Written as DNA, the CDR3 is TGTGCCAGCAGTACCGGGACCCTCGTCGAGCAGTACTTC. It is translated as CASSTGTLVEQYF.

Only a few counts were recorded for this clone. The V call is TRBV18, the J call TRBJ2-7, with D unclear. V shed 3 bases and J shed 0 bases, with 9 bases lying between them. CDR1 is KGHSH, CDR2 LQKENI, per germline. CDR3 length: 14 amino acids. This CDR3 is CASSPSSHSYEQYF. The CDR3 region has the DNA TGTGCCAGCTCACCGAGCAGCCACTCCTACGAGCAGTACTTC.

Note on this clone: The sample carries other DNA sequences with the same CDR3. The V gene is TRBV5-1, the J gene TRBJ2-7; 9 positions agree with TRBD1. CDR1 is SGHRS and CDR2 is YFSETQ in the germline V gene. V was pared by 4 bases and J by 5 bases, with 7 bases of the junction left unmatched. This CDR3 contains 14 residues. Here the CDR3 reads CASSPGQGLDEQYF. CDR3 in DNA: TGCGCCAGCAGCCCGGGACAGGGTCTCGACGAGCAGTACTTC. The full variable domain, its missing parts supplied by reference TRBV5-1 and TRBJ2-7, is KAGVTQTPRYLIKTRGQQVTLSCSPISGHRSVSWYQQTPGQGLQFLFEYFSETQRNKGNFPGRFSGRQFSNSRSEMNVSTLELGDSALYLCASSPGQGLDEQYFGPGTRLTVT.

CDR3 nucleotide sequence: TGTGCCAGCAGCCTTACAGGGACCAGCACAGATACGCAGTATTTT. Encoded protein: CASSLTGTSTDTQYF. The genes are TRBV9 and TRBJ2-3; D is possibly TRBD1 (6 bases). V was trimmed by 4 bases and J by 0 bases, leaving 12 bases between them. Germline CDR1 SGDLS, CDR2 YYNGEE. This CDR3 has 15 amino acids.

The genes are TRBV6-6 and TRBJ2-7; tentative D call: TRBD1 (6 bases). The CDR3 has 13 residues. Germline CDR1 reads MNHNY; CDR2 reads SVGAGI (reference sequence). V was cut by 6 bases and J by 3 bases, with 12 bases left in between. The CDR3 spells CASSHLDSYEQYF. The CDR3, as DNA: TGTGCCAGCAGCCACCTGGACAGCTACGAGCAGTACTTC.

On this clone itself: The sample holds other DNA sequences that translate to the same CDR3. V gene TRBV6-1 combines with J gene TRBJ2-5; D is unresolved. Trimming took 1 base from V and 2 from J, leaving 5 bases between them. Per the germline V gene, CDR1 is MNHNS and CDR2 is SASEGT. CDR3 length: 13 amino acids. CDR3 sequence: CASSEVGQETQYF. CDR3 bases: TGTGCCAGCAGTGAAGTCGGGCAAGAGACCCAGTACTTC.

The CDR3 sequence is CASSLGLAGGPSTDTQYF. The CDR3 nucleotides are TGTGCCAGCAGCTTGGGGCTAGCGGGGGGGCCTAGCACAGATACGCAGTATTTT. The chain recombines TRBV5-4 with TRBJ2-3, with 12 bases aligning to TRBD2. The CDR3 totals 18 residues. V lost 0 bases and J lost 0; bases outside the gene matches: 5. Germline CDR1 SGHNT, CDR2 YYREEE (reference sequence).

This clone has just a few counts. V and J are TRBV12-5 and TRBJ2-1; D unresolved. Germline V gives CDR1 LGHNT, CDR2 FRNRAP. The CDR3 consists of 14 residues. V dropped 1 base and J dropped 9 bases, with 13 bases sitting between them. Written as DNA, the CDR3 is TGTGCTAGTGGTTTGGCCTCGCAGCTGGCTGAGCAGTTCTTC. Amino acid sequence: CASGLASQLAEQFF.